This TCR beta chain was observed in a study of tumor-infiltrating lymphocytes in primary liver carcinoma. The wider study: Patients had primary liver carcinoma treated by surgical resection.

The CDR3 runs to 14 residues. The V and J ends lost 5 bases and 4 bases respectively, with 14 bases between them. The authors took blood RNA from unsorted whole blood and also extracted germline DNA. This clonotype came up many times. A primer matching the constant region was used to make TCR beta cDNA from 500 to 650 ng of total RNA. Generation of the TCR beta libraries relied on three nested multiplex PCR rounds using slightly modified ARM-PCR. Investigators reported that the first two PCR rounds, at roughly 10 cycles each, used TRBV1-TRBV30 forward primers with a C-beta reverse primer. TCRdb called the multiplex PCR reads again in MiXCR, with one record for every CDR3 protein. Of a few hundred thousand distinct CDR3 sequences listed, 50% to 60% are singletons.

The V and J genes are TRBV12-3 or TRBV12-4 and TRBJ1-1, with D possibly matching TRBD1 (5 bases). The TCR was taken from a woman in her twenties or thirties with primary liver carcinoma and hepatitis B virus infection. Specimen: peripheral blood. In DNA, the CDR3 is TGTGCCAGCAGTCCTTTCTTGGGGGTCACTGAAGCTTTCTTT. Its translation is CASSPFLGVTEAFF.